These 9 T cell receptor beta chains were all obtained from the same sample, sequenced in a study of cytomegalovirus exposure and HLA in healthy donors. The study ran its PCR with 60 Vbeta and 13 Jbeta primers. This table comes from immunoSEQ multiplex PCR, and its TCRdb copy is limited to in-frame clones, with some not included. Here the sample spans around 150,000 clones, more than 60% being singletons. The sequenced material came from PBMCs. The receptors here all came from a man aged 25-45 years in good health and CMV-seropositive.

This rearrangement joins TRBV4-1 to TRBJ2-5, with 9 bases fitting TRBD1. The J call is in doubt because the DNA end fits TRBJ2-7 better. The CDR3 is made up of 15 amino acids. Germline-derived CDR1 and CDR2 are MGHRA and YSYEKL. The CDR3 reads CASSQPGQGKYEQYF. CDR3 nucleotides: TGCGCCAGCAGCCAACCGGGACAGGGAAAATACGAGCAGTACTTC.

The genes are TRBV6-1 and TRBJ1-1; 7 bases line up with TRBD1. The germline gives CDR1 MNHNS, CDR2 SASEGT. This CDR3 spans 13 amino acids. V was pared by 3 bases and J by 5 bases, with 3 bases of the junction left unmatched. As DNA, the CDR3 is TGTGCCAGCAGTGACGCGGACAGGACTGAAGCTTTCTTT. Translating it yields CASSDADRTEAFF.

This clone was observed a few times. The J gene is TRBJ1-1, the V gene TRBV6-5, with TRBD1 matching 7 bases. V lost 5 bases and J lost 4; bases outside the gene matches: 10. This CDR3 is 15 amino acids long. CDR1 MNHEY and CDR2 SVGAGI come from the germline V gene. The CDR3 loop is CASSKNRGDGTEAFF. The CDR3 nucleotides read TGTGCCAGCAGTAAGAACAGGGGTGATGGCACTGAAGCTTTCTTT.

The chain is built from TRBV19 and TRBJ1-5; TRBD1 matches at 7 bases. Trimming took 6 bases from V and 1 from J; bases not matched to a gene: 6. Germline lookup yields CDR1 LNHDA and CDR2 SQIVND (reference sequence). This CDR3 is built from 15 residues. Here the CDR3 reads CASSTPGQSNQPQHF. The CDR3 DNA follows: TGTGCCAGTAGCACACCGGGACAGAGCAATCAGCCCCAGCATTTT.

The J gene is TRBJ2-3, the V gene TRBV7-9, with TRBD1 matching over 9 bases. Germline CDR1 SEHNR, CDR2 FQNEAQ (reference sequence). This CDR3 is 14 amino acids long. With V trimmed by 5 bases and J by 7 bases, 7 bases remained unmatched. CDR3 region: CASSPGTGFNTQYF. CDR3 DNA: TGTGCCAGCAGCCCCGGGACAGGGTTCAATACGCAGTATTTT.

The rearrangement links TRBV14 to TRBJ1-1; 7 nucleotides agree with TRBD1. The length of the CDR3 is 14 residues. Germline CDR1 reads SGHDN; CDR2 reads FVKESK. V gave up 4 bases and J gave up 5 bases; unmatched junction bases: 7. The CDR3 region has the DNA TGTGCCAGCAGCCCGCAAGGGGGCCTGACTGAAGCTTTCTTT. It is translated as CASSPQGGLTEAFF.

This chain uses TRBV6-5 with TRBJ1-1; possible D gene TRBD1, 5 bases. CDR3 length equals 14 residues. From germline, CDR1 is MNHEY and CDR2 SVGAGI. The V end was cut by 1 base, the J end by 3 bases, with 9 bases between. The CDR3 region is CASSYLGGDTEAFF. CDR3 sequence (DNA): TGTGCCAGCAGTTACTTGGGGGGGGACACTGAAGCTTTCTTT.

The chain couples TRBV6-5 to TRBJ2-3, with 7 bases aligning to TRBD1. Trimming removed 5 bases from V and 2 bases from J; junction bases left unmatched: 7. The length of the CDR3 is 15 residues. Germline V lookup: CDR1 MNHEY, CDR2 SVGAGI. The CDR3 here is CASSVQGFSTDTQYF. CDR3 DNA sequence: TGTGCCAGCAGTGTACAGGGGTTTTCCACAGATACGCAGTATTTT.

This sequence joins TRBV6-5 and TRBJ1-5, with TRBD1 as a possible D gene (6 bases). Germline values: CDR1 MNHEY, CDR2 SVGAGI. Trimming cost V 6 bases and J 2 bases, with 14 bases left between them. This CDR3 region has 15 residues. The CDR3 region has the DNA TGTGCCAGCAGGCTACAGGGTCAGGGCAATCAGCCCCAGCATTTT. Its protein product is CASRLQGQGNQPQHF.